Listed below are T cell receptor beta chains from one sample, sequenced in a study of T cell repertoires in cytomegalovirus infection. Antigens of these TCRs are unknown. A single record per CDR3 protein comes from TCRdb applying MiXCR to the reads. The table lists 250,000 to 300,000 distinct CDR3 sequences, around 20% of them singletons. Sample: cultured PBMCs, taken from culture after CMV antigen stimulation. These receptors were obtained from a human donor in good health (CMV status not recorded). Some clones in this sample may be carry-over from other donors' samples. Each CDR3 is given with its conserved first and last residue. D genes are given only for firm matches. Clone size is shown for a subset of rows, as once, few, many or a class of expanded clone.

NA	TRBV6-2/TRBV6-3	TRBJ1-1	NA	TGTGCCAGCAACCCTACAGGGTCGGTAAGGGCTTTCTTT	CASNPTGSVRAFF
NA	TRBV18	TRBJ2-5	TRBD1	TGTGCCAGCTCACCACCAGGACAGGGGTACCAAGAGACCCAGTACTTC	CASSPPGQGYQETQYF
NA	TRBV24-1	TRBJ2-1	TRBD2	TGTGCCACCAGTGGCGAGACTAGCGGGAGCCTGAATGAGCAGTTCTTC	CATSGETSGSLNEQFF
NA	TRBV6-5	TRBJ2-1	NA	TGTGCCAGCAGTTACTCGAAACACAGGCCTCAAAAGGCCAATGAGCAGTTCTTC	CASSYSKHRPQKANEQFF
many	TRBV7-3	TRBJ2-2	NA	TGTGCCAGCAGCTTAGTAGGCTGGGCCACGAACACCGGGGAGCTGTTTTTT	CASSLVGWATNTGELFF
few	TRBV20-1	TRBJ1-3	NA	TGCAGTGCTAGAGCTTGGGGGGGGCGGTTGAGCTCTGGAAACACCATATATTTT	CSARAWGGRLSSGNTIYF
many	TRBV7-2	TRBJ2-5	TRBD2	TGTGCCAGCAGCTTAAGAGGGACTAGCGGGAGGGCCATGACGCAGACCCAGTACTTC	CASSLRGTSGRAMTQTQYF
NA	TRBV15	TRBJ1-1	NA	TGTGCCACCAGCAGAGATCTAAGGAACACTGAAGCTTTCTTT	CATSRDLRNTEAFF
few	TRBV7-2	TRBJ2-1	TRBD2	TGTGCCAGCAGCCTCAAGCGGGAGAGCTCCTACAATGAGCAGTTCTTC	CASSLKRESSYNEQFF
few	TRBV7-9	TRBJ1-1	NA	TGTGCCAGCAGCTTAGACCTAGAAGCTTTCTTT	CASSLDLEAFF
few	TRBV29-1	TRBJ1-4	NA	TGCAGCGTTGAAATGGCGTGGGGCGGTGAAAAACTGTTTTTT	CSVEMAWGGEKLFF
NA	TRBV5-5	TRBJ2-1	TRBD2	TGTGCCAGCAGCTTGGAATATACAGCGGGGTACAATGAGCAGTTCTTC	CASSLEYTAGYNEQFF
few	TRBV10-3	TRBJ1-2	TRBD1	TGTGCCACGACCGGGACAGGGGTCGGCTATGGCTACACCTTC	CATTGTGVGYGYTF
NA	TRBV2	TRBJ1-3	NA	TGTGCCAGCAGTCTAACAGCATCTGGAAACACCATATATTTT	CASSLTASGNTIYF
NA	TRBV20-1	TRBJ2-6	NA	TGCAGTGCTAGAGAGGGGCGGGGGGCCAACGTCCTGACTTTC	CSAREGRGANVLTF
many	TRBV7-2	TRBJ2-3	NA	TGTGCCAGCAGCTTAGCGCTATACACAGATACGCAGTATTTT	CASSLALYTDTQYF
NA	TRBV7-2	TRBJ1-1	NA	TGTGCCAGCGTTTTGAACACTGAAGCTTTCTTT	CASVLNTEAFF
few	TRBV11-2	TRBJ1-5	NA	TGTGCCAGCAGCGCGCATAGCAATCAGCCCCAGCATTTT	CASSAHSNQPQHF
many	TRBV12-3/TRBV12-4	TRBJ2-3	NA	TGTGCCAGCAGTTTCCCCCATGGGGGTACGCAGTATTTT	CASSFPHGGTQYF
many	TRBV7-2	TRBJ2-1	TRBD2	TGTGCCAGCAGCTCACGTGCGGAGGGAGGGGACAATGAGCAGTTCTTC	CASSSRAEGGDNEQFF
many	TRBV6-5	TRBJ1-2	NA	TGTGCCAGCAGTTACAGGGTCGGCTCAAAGACAATTACTCCCTATGGCTACACCTTC	CASSYRVGSKTITPYGYTF
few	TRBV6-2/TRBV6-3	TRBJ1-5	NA	TGTGCCAGCAGTTACTCCGGGACCCCGGGGCCCCAGCATTTT	CASSYSGTPGPQHF
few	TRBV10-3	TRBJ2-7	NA	TGTGCCATCAGTGAGCAAGGGTACGAGCAGTACTTC	CAISEQGYEQYF
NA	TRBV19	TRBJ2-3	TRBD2	TGTGCCAGTAGTATAGCCCCGGGGCTAGCGGGAGTCACAGATACGCAGTATTTT	CASSIAPGLAGVTDTQYF
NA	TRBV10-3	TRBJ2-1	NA	TGTGCCATCAGTCGTCTCGGGGCTACCCCCAATGAGCAGTTCTTC	CAISRLGATPNEQFF
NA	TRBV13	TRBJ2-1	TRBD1	TGTGCCAGCAGCGCCAGGGACAGGGGGTACAATGAGCAGTTCTTC	CASSARDRGYNEQFF
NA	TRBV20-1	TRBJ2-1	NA	TGCAGTGCTAGAGCCAGGATATCCTACAATGAGCAGTTCTTC	CSARARISYNEQFF
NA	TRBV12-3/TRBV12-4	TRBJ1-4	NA	TGTGCCAGCAGTTTAAGAGGGGAGGGTGAAAAACTGTTTTTT	CASSLRGEGEKLFF
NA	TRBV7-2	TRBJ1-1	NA	TGTGCCAGCAGCTTAGCGCTGGCAACGTTTAACACTGAAGCTTTCTTT	CASSLALATFNTEAFF
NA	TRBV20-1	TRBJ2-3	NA	TGCAGTGCTAGAGGGTTGCCGGGACGGCTTAGCACAGATACGCAGTATTTT	CSARGLPGRLSTDTQYF
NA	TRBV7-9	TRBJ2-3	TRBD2	TGTGCCAGCAGCTCTAGGGCGGGGGAAGATACGCAGTATTTT	CASSSRAGEDTQYF